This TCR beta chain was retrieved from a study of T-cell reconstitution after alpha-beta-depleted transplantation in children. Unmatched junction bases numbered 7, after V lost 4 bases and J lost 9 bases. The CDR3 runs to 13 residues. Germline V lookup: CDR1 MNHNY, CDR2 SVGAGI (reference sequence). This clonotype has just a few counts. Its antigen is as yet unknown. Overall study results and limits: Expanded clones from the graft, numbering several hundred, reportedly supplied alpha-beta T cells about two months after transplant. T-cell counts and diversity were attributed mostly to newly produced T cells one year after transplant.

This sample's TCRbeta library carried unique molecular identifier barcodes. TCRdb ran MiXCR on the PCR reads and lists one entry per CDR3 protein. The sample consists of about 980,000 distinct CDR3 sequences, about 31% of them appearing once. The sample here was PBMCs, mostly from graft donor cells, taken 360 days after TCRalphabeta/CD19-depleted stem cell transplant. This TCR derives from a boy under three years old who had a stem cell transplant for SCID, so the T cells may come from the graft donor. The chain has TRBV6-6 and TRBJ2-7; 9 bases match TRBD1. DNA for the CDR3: TGTGCCAGCAGTTGGGACAGGGCCGTAGGGCAGTACTTC. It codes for CASSWDRAVGQYF.